This TCR beta chain was observed in a study of blood T cell repertoires in COVID-19. As for the study in general: The United States, Italy and Spain were the sources of the acute and convalescent COVID-19 samples. In each case, the material was cDNA or gDNA derived from T cells, B-cell-depleted T cells, or PBMCs.

Authors' methods: The authors estimated nucleated cell counts from reference gene primer amplification. The data were produced by immunoSEQ multiplex PCR, yet TCRdb's version contains in-frame clones alone and is incomplete. V, J and clone size reflect that table, while D and trimming were determined from the DNA. Of about 12,000 clones listed, less than 85% are singletons. CDR3 length: 14 amino acids. The V and J ends lost 6 bases and 0 bases, in that order; junction bases with no gene match: 5. Germline V gene data show CDR1 as MNHEY and CDR2 as SVGAGI. The specimen sequenced was peripheral blood. The rearrangement joins TRBV6-5 to TRBJ2-7; 7 bases are shared with TRBD1. The sequence was obtained from a human donor in a cohort sampled during active COVID-19. The CDR3 coding sequence is TGTGCCAGCAGCACAAGACAGGGCTCCTACGAGCAGTACTTC. It codes for CASSTRQGSYEQYF.